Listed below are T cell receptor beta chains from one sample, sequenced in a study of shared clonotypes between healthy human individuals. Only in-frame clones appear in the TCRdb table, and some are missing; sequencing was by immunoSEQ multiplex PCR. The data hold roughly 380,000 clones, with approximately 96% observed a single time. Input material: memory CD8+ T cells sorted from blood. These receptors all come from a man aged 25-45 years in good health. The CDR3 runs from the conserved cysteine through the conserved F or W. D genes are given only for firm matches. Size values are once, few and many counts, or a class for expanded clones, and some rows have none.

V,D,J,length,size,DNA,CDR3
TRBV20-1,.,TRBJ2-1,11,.,TGCAGTGCTAGGGGGTTGAATGAGCAGTTCTTC,CSARGLNEQFF
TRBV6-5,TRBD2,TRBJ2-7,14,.,TGTGCCAGCAGTTTTAGCGGGATAAGCTACGAGCAGTACTTC,CASSFSGISYEQYF
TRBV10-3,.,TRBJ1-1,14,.,TGTGCCATCACCAGGGGACTCCCGAACACTGAAGCTTTCTTT,CAITRGLPNTEAFF
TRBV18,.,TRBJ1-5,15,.,TGTGCCAGCTCACCTCTTAGGGAAGGGGGTCAGCCCCAGCATTTT,CASSPLREGGQPQHF
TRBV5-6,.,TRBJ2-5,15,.,TGTGCCAGCAGCTTGTTCGAGACGACCCAAGAGACCCAGTACTTC,CASSLFETTQETQYF
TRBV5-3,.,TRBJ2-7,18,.,TGTGCCAGAAGCCAACCCGGGGCTCGGACAGCGATTACCTACGAGCAGTACTTC,CARSQPGARTAITYEQYF
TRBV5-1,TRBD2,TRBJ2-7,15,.,TGCGCCAGCAGCTATTCCTCCCGAGCGGGAGCCGAGCAGTACTTC,CASSYSSRAGAEQYF
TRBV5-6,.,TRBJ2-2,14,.,TGTGCCAGCAGCCATCTCACCGGGGCCGGGGAGCTGTTTTTT,CASSHLTGAGELFF
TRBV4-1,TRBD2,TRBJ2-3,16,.,TGCGCCAGCAGCCAAGTTCGGACTAGGAGTACAGATACGCAGTATTTT,CASSQVRTRSTDTQYF
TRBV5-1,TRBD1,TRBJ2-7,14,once,TGCGCCAGCAGCTCTTCCGGGACAGGGAGCGAGCAGTACTTC,CASSSSGTGSEQYF
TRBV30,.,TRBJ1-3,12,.,TGTGCCTGGACAGGGGCTGGAAACACCATATATTTT,CAWTGAGNTIYF
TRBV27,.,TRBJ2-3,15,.,TGTGCCAGCAGTTTATTTCGGGGGCTGACAGATACGCAGTATTTT,CASSLFRGLTDTQYF
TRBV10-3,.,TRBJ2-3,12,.,TGTGCCATCAGTGAAGGCCAGGATACGCAGTATTTT,CAISEGQDTQYF
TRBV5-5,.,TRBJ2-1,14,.,TGTGCCAGCAGCGCGGGCGGAGTTGACAATGAGCAGTTCTTC,CASSAGGVDNEQFF
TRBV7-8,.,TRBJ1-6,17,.,TGTGCCAGCAGCCGTGTTATGGTCCCAGGGATGAGTTCACCCCTCCACTTT,CASSRVMVPGMSSPLHF
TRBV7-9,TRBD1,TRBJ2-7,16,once,TGTGCCAGCAGCTTACCCCCCGGACAGGCAGGATACGAGCAGTACTTC,CASSLPPGQAGYEQYF
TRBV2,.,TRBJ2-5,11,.,TGTGCCAGCAGTGATGAGAAGACCCAGTACTTC,CASSDEKTQYF
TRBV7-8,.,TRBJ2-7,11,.,TGTGCCAGCAGCTTAGACTACGAGCAGTACTTC,CASSLDYEQYF
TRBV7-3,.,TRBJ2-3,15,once,TGTGCCAGCAGCTTTCAGGGTCGGCGTACAGATACGCAGTATTTT,CASSFQGRRTDTQYF
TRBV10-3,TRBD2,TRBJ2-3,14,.,TGTGCCATCAGTCCTAGCGGAGACGTGGTGACGCAGTATTTT,CAISPSGDVVTQYF
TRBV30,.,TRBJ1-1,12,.,TGTGCCTGGAGTAGTTGGGACACTGAAGCTTTCTTT,CAWSSWDTEAFF
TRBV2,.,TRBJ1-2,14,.,TGTGCCAGCAGCGAGAGAGGGGGGAACTATGGCTACACCTTC,CASSERGGNYGYTF
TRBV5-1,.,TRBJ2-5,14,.,TGCGCCAGCACCGCCTCGCAACAAGAAGAGACCCAGTACTTC,CASTASQQEETQYF
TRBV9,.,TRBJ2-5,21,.,TGTGCCAGCAGCCCGAGTATCGCGCGTCGCGGGGTGCGGCCATACCAAGAGACCCAGTACTTC,CASSPSIARRGVRPYQETQYF
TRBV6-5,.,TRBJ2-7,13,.,TGTGCCAGCAGTTACTCGCAAGGCTACGAGCAGTACTTC,CASSYSQGYEQYF
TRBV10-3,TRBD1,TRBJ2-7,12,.,TGTGCCACACCGGACAGGCCCTACGAGCAGTACTTC,CATPDRPYEQYF
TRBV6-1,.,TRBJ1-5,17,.,TGTGCCAGCAGTGAAGCGCGGAGGAGTAGGGGCAATCAGCCCCAGCATTTT,CASSEARRSRGNQPQHF
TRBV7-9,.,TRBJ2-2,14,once,TGTGCCAGCAGCTTAGGGCAGAACACCGGGGAGCTGTTTTTT,CASSLGQNTGELFF
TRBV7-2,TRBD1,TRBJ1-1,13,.,TGTGCCAGCAGCTTTAACAGGGGGGCTGAAGCTTTCTTT,CASSFNRGAEAFF
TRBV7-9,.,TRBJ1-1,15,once,TGTGCCAGCAGCTTAGGGGCCAGTACTTTCACTGAAGCTTTCTTT,CASSLGASTFTEAFF
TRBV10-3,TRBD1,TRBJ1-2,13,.,TGTGCCATCAGTGAAACAGGGGGCAATGGCTACACCTTC,CAISETGGNGYTF
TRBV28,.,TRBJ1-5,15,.,TGTGCCAGCAGGACACAGGGTCATAGCAATCAGCCCCAGCATTTT,CASRTQGHSNQPQHF
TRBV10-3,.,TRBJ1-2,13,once,TGTGCCATCACCTCGACAGACTTCTATGGCTACACCTTC,CAITSTDFYGYTF
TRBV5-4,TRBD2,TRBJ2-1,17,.,TGTGCCAGCAGCTCCGGGTCTAGCGGGACGTCCTACAATGAGCAGTTCTTC,CASSSGSSGTSYNEQFF
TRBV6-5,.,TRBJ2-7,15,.,TGTGCCAGCAGTTACGAACCGGACGGGTTCTACGAGCAGTACTTC,CASSYEPDGFYEQYF
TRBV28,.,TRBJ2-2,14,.,TGTGCCAGCAGTTCCCTCCTGCGGACCGGGGAGCTGTTTTTT,CASSSLLRTGELFF
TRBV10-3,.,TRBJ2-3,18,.,TGTGCCATCAGTGAGGATAGTGGGGCTCCGGTAGGTACAGATACGCAGTATTTT,CAISEDSGAPVGTDTQYF
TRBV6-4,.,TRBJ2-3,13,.,TGTGCCAGCAGTGACTCAAGGGCAGATACGCAGTATTTT,CASSDSRADTQYF
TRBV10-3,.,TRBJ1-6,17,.,TGTGCCATCAGTGAGTCTATTAGGGGCGAGTTAAATTCACCCCTCCACTTT,CAISESIRGELNSPLHF
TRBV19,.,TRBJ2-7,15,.,TGTGCCAGTAGTCGGGAACTCAGAGGGCCCTACGAGCAGTACTTC,CASSRELRGPYEQYF
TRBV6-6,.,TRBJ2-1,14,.,TGTGCCAGCAGTTACTCTGAAGGCCCCCAGGAGCAGTTCTTC,CASSYSEGPQEQFF
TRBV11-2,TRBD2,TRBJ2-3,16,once,TGTGCCAGCAGCTTAGCTTGGCGGGAGGACACAGATACGCAGTATTTT,CASSLAWREDTDTQYF
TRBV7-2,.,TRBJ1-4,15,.,TGTGCCAGCAGCCAGCGGGGCCTACGGAATGAAAAACTGTTTTTT,CASSQRGLRNEKLFF
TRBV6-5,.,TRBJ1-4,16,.,TGTGCCAGCAGTTACCTTGCAGGGGCAACTAATGAAAAACTGTTTTTT,CASSYLAGATNEKLFF
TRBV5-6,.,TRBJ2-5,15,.,TGTGCCAGCAGCTTGGCTTTCAGGGCACAAGAGACCCAGTACTTC,CASSLAFRAQETQYF
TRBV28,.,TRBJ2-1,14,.,TGTGCCAGCGGAGGGTTAGAAGGGTACAATGAGCAGTTCTTC,CASGGLEGYNEQFF
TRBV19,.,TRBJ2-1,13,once,TGTGCCAGTAGTATTAGCGACTACAATGAGCAGTTCTTC,CASSISDYNEQFF
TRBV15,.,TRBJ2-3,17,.,TGTGCCACCAGCAGGGGTCGACGGGCCCCAAGCACAGATACGCAGTATTTT,CATSRGRRAPSTDTQYF
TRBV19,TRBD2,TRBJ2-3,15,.,TGTGCCAGTAGTAGGACTAGCGGGGGCACAGATACGCAGTATTTT,CASSRTSGGTDTQYF
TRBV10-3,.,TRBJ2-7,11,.,TGTGCCATCAGCCAACAGGGCGAGCAGTACTTC,CAISQQGEQYF
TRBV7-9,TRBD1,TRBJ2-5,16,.,TGTGCCAGCAGCTTACGAAGGGACAGGGGTCAAGAGACCCAGTACTTC,CASSLRRDRGQETQYF
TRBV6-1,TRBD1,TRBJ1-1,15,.,TGTGCCAGCAGTGAACGGGGACAGGGAAGGACTGAAGCTTTCTTT,CASSERGQGRTEAFF
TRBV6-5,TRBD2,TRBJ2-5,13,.,TGTGCCAGCAGGGCAGCGGGAGTAGAGACCCAGTACTTC,CASRAAGVETQYF
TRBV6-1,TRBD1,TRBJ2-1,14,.,TGTGCCAGCAGATGGACAGGGCCCTACAATGAGCAGTTCTTC,CASRWTGPYNEQFF